The T cell receptor (beta chain) under discussion was sequenced for a study of blood T cell repertoires in COVID-19. The CDR3 runs 15 residues. The germline V gene has CDR1 SGHNT and CDR2 YENEEA. V dropped 1 base and J dropped 6; count of bases not matched to a gene: 3. This table comes from immunoSEQ multiplex PCR, and its TCRdb copy is limited to in-frame clones, with some not included. The sample holds 140,000 to 150,000 clones; over 65% are singletons and the top ten take approximately 6%. This clone was seen just once. The chain has TRBV11-3 and TRBJ2-2; 9 nucleotides align to TRBD2. The clonotype originates from a woman aged 50 to 65 who had recovered from COVID-19. The sequenced sample consisted of PBMCs or T cells enriched from blood (not recorded which). The CDR3 here is CASSLGLADSGELFF. CDR3 DNA sequence: TGTGCCAGCAGCTTAGGACTAGCGGATTCCGGGGAGCTGTTTTTT.